The entry that follows covers one T cell receptor beta chain sequence. The same CDR3 also results from other DNA sequences found in this sample. Repertoires were generated with immunoSEQ multiplex PCR, while TCRdb's copy carries only in-frame clones and drops some. The sample carries under 85,000 clones, about 85% recorded once. Germline trimming cut 0 bases from V and 4 bases from J; bases unmatched to any gene: 1. This CDR3 has 15 residues. Looked up from germline, CDR1 is LNHNV and CDR2 is YYDKDF (reference sequence). These data originate in a study of OX40 agonist ivuxolimab in advanced cancers. The sample here was CD4+ or CD8+ T cells sorted from blood, taken in a trial of the OX40 agonist ivuxolimab. The chain is built from TRBV15 and TRBJ2-3; 10 bases are a match to TRBD2. The TCR originated in an adult with an advanced solid tumor such as melanoma, head and neck, liver or kidney cancer. The CDR3 DNA sequence: TGTGCCACCAGCAGAGACCTAGCGGGGGCAGATACGCAGTATTTT. Encoded protein: CATSRDLAGADTQYF. Filled out from reference TRBV15 and TRBJ2-3, the complete variable domain reads DAMVIQNPRYQVTQFGKPVTLSCSQTLNHNVMYWYQQKSSQAPKLLFHYYDKDFNNEADTPDNFQSRRPNTSFCFLDIRSPGLGDTAMYLCATSRDLAGADTQYFGPGTRLTVL.